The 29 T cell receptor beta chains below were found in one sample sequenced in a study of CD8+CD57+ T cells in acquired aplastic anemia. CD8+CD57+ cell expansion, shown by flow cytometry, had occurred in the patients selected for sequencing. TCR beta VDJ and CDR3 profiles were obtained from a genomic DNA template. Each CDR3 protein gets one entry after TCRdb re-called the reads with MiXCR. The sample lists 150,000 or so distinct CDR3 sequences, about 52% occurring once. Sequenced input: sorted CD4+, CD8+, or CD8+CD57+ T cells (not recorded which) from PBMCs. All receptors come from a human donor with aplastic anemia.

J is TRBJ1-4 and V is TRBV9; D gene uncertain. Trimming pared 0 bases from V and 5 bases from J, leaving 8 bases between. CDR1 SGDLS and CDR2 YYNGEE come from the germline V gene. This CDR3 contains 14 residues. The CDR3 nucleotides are TGTGCCAGCAGCGTAGGTAACAGCAATGAAAAACTGTTTTTT. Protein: CASSVGNSNEKLFF.

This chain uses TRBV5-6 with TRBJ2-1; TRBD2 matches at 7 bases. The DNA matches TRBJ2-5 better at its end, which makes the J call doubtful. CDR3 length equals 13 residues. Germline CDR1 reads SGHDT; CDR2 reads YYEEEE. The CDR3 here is CASSRLAAETQYF. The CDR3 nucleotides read TGTGCCAGCAGCCGACTAGCAGCCGAGACCCAGTACTTC.

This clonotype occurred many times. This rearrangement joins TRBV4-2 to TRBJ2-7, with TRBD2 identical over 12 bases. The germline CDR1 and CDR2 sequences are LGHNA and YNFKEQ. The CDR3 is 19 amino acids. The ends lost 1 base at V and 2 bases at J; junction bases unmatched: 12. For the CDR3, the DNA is TGTGCCAGCAGCCAAGCCCGACTAGCGGGGGCCATATCCACCTACGAGCAGTACTTC. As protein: CASSQARLAGAISTYEQYF.

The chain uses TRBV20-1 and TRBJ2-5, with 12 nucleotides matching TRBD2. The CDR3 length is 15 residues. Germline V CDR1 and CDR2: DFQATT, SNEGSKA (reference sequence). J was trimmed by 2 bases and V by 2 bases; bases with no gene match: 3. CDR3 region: CSARRLAGAQETQYF. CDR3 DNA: TGCAGTGCTAGACGACTAGCGGGAGCTCAAGAGACCCAGTACTTC.

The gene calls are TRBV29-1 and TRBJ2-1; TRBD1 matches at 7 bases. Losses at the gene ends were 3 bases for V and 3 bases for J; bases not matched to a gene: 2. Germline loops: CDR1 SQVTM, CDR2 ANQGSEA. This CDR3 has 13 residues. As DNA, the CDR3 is TGCAGCGTTGATGGGACAGTCTACAATGAGCAGTTCTTC. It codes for CSVDGTVYNEQFF.

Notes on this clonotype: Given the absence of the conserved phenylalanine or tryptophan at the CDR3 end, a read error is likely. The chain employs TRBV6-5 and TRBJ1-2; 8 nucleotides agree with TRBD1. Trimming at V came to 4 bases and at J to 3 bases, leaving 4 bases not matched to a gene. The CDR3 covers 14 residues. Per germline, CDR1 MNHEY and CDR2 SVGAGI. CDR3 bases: TGTGCCAGCAGTTCGGACAGGGATTACTATGGCTACACCTCC. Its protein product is CASSSDRDYYGYTS.

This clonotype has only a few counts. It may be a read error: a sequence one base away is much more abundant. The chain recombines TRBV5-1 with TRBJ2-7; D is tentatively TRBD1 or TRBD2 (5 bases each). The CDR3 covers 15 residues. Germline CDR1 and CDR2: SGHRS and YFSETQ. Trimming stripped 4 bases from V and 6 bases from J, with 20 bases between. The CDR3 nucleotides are TGCGCCAGCAGCCCCGCCGGGACGCCTACCTTCGAGCAGTACTTC. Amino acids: CASSPAGTPTFEQYF.

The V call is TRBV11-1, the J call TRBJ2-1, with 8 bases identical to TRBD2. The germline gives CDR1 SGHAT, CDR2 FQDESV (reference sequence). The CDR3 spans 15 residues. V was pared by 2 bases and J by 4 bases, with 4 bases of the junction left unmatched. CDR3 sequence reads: CASSLKRESYNEQFF. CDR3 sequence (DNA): TGTGCCAGCAGCTTAAAGCGGGAGTCTTACAATGAGCAGTTCTTC.

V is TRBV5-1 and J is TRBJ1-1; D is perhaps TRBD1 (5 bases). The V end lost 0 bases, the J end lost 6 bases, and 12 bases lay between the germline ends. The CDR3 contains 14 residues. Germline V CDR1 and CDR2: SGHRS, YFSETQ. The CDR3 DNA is TGCGCCAGCAGCTTGGAAGGGGAGGGTGCTGAAGCTTTCTTT. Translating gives CASSLEGEGAEAFF.

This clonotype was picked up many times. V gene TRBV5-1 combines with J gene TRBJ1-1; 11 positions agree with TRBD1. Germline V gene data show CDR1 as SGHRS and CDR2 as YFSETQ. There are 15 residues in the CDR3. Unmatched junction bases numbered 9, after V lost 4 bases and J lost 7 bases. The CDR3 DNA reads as TGCGCCAGCAGCGTAGGGACAGGGGGAGGCGATGAAGCTTTCTTT. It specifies CASSVGTGGGDEAFF.

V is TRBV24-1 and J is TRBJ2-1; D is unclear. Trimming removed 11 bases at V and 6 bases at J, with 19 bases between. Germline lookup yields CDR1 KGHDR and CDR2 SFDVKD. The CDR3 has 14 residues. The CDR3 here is CASSFEGPINEQFF. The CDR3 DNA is TGTGCCAGCAGCTTCGAAGGCCCTATCAATGAGCAGTTCTTC.

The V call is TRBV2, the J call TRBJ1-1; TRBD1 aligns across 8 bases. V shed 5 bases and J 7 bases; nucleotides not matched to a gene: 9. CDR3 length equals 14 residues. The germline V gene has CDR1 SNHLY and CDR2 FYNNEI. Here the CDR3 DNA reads TGTGCCAGCAGTTTGGCTCGGGACAGGCTTGAAGCTTTCTTT. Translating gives CASSLARDRLEAFF.

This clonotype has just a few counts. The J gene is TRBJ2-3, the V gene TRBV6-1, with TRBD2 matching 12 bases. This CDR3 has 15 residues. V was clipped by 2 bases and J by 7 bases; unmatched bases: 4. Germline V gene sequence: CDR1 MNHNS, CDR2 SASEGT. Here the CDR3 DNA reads TGTGCCAGCAGTGAATGGACTAGCGGGGTAAATACGCAGTATTTT. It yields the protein CASSEWTSGVNTQYF.

The CDR3 loop is CASSEGRGSPLHF. The CDR3 coding sequence is TGTGCCAGCAGTGAGGGTCGGGGGTCACCCCTCCACTTT. The chain carries TRBV2 and TRBJ1-6, with D perhaps matching TRBD1 (5 bases). The V and J ends lost 3 bases and 10 bases respectively, with 10 bases between them. The germline CDR1 and CDR2 sequences are SNHLY and FYNNEI. This CDR3 spans 13 amino acids.

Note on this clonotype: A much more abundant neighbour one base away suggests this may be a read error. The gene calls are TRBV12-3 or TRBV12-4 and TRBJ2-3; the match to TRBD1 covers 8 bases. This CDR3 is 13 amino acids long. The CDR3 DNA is TGTGCCAGCAGCGGGACAGGCGAAGATGCGCAGTATTTT. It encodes CASSGTGEDAQYF.

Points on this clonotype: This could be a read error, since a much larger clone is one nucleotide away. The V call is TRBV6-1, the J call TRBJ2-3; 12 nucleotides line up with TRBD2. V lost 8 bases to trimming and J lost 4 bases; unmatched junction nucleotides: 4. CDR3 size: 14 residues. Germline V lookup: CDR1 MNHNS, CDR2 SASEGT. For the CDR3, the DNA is TGTGCCAGCGCTAGCGGGGGGGCTTCAGATACGCAGTATTTT. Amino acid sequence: CASASGGASDTQYF.

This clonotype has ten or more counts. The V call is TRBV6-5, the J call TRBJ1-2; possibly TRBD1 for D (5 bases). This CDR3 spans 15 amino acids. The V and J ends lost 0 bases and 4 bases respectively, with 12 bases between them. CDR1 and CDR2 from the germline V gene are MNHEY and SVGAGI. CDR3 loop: CASSYSRGRLYGYTF. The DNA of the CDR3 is TGTGCCAGCAGTTACTCGAGGGGAAGACTCTATGGCTACACCTTC.

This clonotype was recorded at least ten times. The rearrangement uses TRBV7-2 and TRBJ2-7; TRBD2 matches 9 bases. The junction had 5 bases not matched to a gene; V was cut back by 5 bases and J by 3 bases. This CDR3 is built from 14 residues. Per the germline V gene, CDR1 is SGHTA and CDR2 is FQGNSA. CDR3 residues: CASSLGLASYEQYF. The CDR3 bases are TGTGCCAGCAGCCTGGGACTAGCAAGCTACGAGCAGTACTTC. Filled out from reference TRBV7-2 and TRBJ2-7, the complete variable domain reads GAGVSQSPSNKVTEKGKDVELRCDPISGHTALYWYRQSLGQGLEFLIYFQGNSAPDKSGLPSDRFSAERTGGSVSTLTIQRTQQEDSAVYLCASSLGLASYEQYFGPGTRLTVT.

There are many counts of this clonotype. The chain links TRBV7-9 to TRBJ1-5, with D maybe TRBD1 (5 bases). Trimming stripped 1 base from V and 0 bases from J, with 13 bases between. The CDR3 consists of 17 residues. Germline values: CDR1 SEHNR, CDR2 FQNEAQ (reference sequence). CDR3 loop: CASSLVPSGYSNQPQHF. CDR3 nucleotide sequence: TGTGCCAGCAGCTTAGTCCCCTCAGGGTATAGCAATCAGCCCCAGCATTTT.

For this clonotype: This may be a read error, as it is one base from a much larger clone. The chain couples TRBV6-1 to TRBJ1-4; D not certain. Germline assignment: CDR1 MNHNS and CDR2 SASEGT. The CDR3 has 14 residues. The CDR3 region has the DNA TGTGCCAGCAGTGAATGGGTGGAGGATGAAAACCTGTTTTTT. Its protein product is CASSEWVEDENLFF.

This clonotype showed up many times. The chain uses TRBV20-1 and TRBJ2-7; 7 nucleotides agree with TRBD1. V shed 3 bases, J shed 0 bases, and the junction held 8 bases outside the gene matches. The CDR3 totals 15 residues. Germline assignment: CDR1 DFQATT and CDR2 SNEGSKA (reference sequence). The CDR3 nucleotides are TGCAGTGCTAGGCTGGACAGGAGCTACTCCTACGAGCAGTACTTC. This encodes CSARLDRSYSYEQYF.

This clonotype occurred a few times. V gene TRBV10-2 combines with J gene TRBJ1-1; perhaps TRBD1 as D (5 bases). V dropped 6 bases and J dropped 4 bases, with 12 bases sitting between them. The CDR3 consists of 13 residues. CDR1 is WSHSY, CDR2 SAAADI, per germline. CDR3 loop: CASRGPGGTEAFF. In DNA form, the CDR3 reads TGCGCCAGCAGGGGACCGGGGGGCACTGAAGCTTTCTTT.

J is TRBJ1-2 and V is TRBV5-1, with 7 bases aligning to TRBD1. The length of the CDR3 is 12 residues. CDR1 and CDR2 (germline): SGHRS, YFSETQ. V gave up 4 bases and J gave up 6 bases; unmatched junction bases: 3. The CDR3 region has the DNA TGCGCCAGCAGCATAACAGGGGATGGCTACACCTTC. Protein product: CASSITGDGYTF.

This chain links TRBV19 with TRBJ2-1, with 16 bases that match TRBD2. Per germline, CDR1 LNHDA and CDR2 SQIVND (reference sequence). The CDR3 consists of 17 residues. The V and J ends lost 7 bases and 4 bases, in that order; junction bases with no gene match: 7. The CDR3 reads CASIGTSGGAMYNEQFF. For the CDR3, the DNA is TGTGCCAGTATTGGGACTAGCGGGGGGGCCATGTACAATGAGCAGTTCTTC.

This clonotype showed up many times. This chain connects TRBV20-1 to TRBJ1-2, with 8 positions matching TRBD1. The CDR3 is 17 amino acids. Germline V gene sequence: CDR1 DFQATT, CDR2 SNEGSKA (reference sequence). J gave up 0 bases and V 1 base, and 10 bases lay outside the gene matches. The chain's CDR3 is CSARALQGVEANYGYTF. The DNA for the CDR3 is TGCAGTGCTAGAGCGTTACAGGGGGTTGAAGCTAACTATGGCTACACCTTC.

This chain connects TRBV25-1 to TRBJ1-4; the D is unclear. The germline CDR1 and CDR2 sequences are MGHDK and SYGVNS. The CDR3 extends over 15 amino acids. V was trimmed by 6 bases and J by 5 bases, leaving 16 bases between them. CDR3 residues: CASSLEAVGNEKLFF. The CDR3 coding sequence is TGTGCCAGCAGCTTAGAGGCGGTTGGCAATGAAAAACTGTTTTTT. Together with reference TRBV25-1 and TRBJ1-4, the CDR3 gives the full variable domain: EADIYQTPRYLVIGTGKKITLECSQTMGHDKMYWYQQDPGMELHLIHYSYGVNSTEKGDLSSESTVSRIRTEHFPLTLESARPSHTSQYLCASSLEAVGNEKLFFGSGTQLSVL.

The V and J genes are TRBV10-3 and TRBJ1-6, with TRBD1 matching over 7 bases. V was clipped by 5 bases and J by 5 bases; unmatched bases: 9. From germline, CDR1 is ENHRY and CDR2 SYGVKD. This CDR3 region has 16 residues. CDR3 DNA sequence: TGTGCCATCAGTTGGACAGGAGACATCAATAATTCACCCCTCCACTTT. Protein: CAISWTGDINNSPLHF.

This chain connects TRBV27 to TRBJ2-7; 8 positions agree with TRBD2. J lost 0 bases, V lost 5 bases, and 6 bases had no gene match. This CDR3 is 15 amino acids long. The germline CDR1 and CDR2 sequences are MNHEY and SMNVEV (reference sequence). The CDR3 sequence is CASSTRGGGSYEQYF. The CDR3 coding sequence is TGTGCCAGCAGTACCCGGGGGGGCGGCTCCTACGAGCAGTACTTC.

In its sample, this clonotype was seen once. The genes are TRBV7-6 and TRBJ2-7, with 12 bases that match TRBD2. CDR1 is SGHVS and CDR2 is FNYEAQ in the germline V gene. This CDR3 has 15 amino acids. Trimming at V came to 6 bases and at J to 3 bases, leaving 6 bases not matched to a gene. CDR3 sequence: CASSLAGGRSYEQYF. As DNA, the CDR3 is TGTGCCAGCAGTCTAGCGGGGGGGCGTAGCTACGAGCAGTACTTC.